This is a list of T cell receptor beta chains from one sample in a study of identifying expanded T cells in peripheral blood. Measured with immunoSEQ multiplex PCR; TCRdb has only the in-frame clones, and not every one. The table lists around 78,000 clones, 84% of them singletons. Material: blood. The receptors come from a person between 18 and 75 years old in good health. CDR3s include the opening cysteine and the closing phenylalanine or tryptophan. D genes are given only for firm matches. Clone size is not always given. Where it is, it says once, few, many or a class for expanded clones.

d_call,v_call,clone_size,j_call,cdr3_nt,cdr3_aa
-,TRBV6-4,-,TRBJ1-2,TGTGCCATCAGTGAGTCGGGCAGGGCTGGCTACACCTTC,CAISESGRAGYTF
-,TRBV5-1,-,TRBJ2-7,TGCGCCAGCAGCATCCAGGGGACGGGAGACGTAAGTTACGAGCAGTACTTC,CASSIQGTGDVSYEQYF
-,TRBV11-3,-,TRBJ2-1,TGTGCCAGCAGCTTAGTGGGGACGGACAATGAGCAGTTCTTC,CASSLVGTDNEQFF
-,TRBV10-1,-,TRBJ1-1,TGCGCCAGCTTTCTTGGGACACACATCCCGTACACTGAAGCTTTCTTT,CASFLGTHIPYTEAFF
-,TRBV21-1,-,TRBJ2-1,TGTGCCAGCAGCAAAGTTTACAATGAGCAGTTCTTC,CASSKVYNEQFF
TRBD2,TRBV6-4,-,TRBJ2-5,TGTGCCAGCAGTGACTCAGAGCGGGAGGCAAAAGAGACCCAGTACTTC,CASSDSEREAKETQYF
-,TRBV7-2,-,TRBJ2-7,TGTGCCAGCAGCTTATCGAGCGAGCAGTACTTC,CASSLSSEQYF
TRBD1,TRBV28,-,TRBJ2-7,TGTGCCAGCAGTGCCGGGACAGTCCCCTACGAGCAGTACTTC,CASSAGTVPYEQYF
TRBD1,TRBV7-9,once,TRBJ1-1,TGTGCCAGCAGCTTATGGTCCGACAGGGCCACTGAAGCTTTCTTT,CASSLWSDRATEAFF
-,TRBV28,-,TRBJ1-5,TGTGCCAGCAGTGATCCGGGGGGCAATCAGCCCCAGCATTTT,CASSDPGGNQPQHF
-,TRBV6-1,once,TRBJ1-5,TGTGCCAGCAGTGAAGTGGAGGGCAATCAGCCCCAGCATTTT,CASSEVEGNQPQHF
-,TRBV7-2,-,TRBJ2-2,TGTGCCAGCAGCTTAGATACCTCGGACCGGGAGCTGTTTTTT,CASSLDTSDRELFF
-,TRBV19,-,TRBJ2-7,TGTGCCAGTAGTATAGCGGGGGTGCAGGACTACGAGCAGTACTTC,CASSIAGVQDYEQYF
-,TRBV13,-,TRBJ2-3,TGTGCCAGCAGCCCCCGACCGTATAGCACAGATACGCAGTATTTT,CASSPRPYSTDTQYF
-,TRBV6-5,-,TRBJ1-4,TGTGCCAGCATGAGGAACTCCAATGAAAAACTGTTTTTT,CASMRNSNEKLFF
-,TRBV7-7,-,TRBJ2-2,TGTGCTAGCAGCTTAGACCCTGACACCGGGGAGCTGTTTTTT,CASSLDPDTGELFF
-,TRBV5-6,-,TRBJ2-1,TGTGCCAGCAGCACCGCCGGGGGCCCTTTGGATGAGCAGTTCTTC,CASSTAGGPLDEQFF
TRBD1,TRBV7-6,-,TRBJ1-1,TGTGCCAGCAGCTTGGGGACAGGAATGAACACTGAAGCTTTCTTT,CASSLGTGMNTEAFF
-,TRBV28,-,TRBJ2-1,TGTGCCAGCAGTCCCCTCTCTTACTCGAGCTCCTACAATGAGCAGTTCTTC,CASSPLSYSSSYNEQFF
-,TRBV13,-,TRBJ2-7,TGTGCCAGCAGCACGCTCGGGGGTACCCGCGAGCAGTACTTC,CASSTLGGTREQYF
TRBD1,TRBV5-4,-,TRBJ2-3,TGTGCCAGCAGCCTCGGACAGGGCAACACAGATACGCAGTATTTT,CASSLGQGNTDTQYF
-,TRBV7-9,-,TRBJ2-7,TGTGCCAGCAGCCCCCAGGTGGACGAGCAGTACTTC,CASSPQVDEQYF
-,TRBV6-5,-,TRBJ1-2,TGTGCCAGCAGAAAGGACGGCGAGTATGGCTACACCTTC,CASRKDGEYGYTF
-,TRBV7-8,once,TRBJ2-3,TGTGCCAGCAGCTCCGAAGTTGCCCCGTCTTCGGCAGATACGCAGTATTTT,CASSSEVAPSSADTQYF
TRBD2,TRBV29-1,-,TRBJ2-3,TGCAGCGTTGTCCGTGCTAGCGGGAGCCAAAAGGTGGGAGCAGATACGCAGTATTTT,CSVVRASGSQKVGADTQYF
-,TRBV4-2,-,TRBJ2-2,TGTGCCAGCAGCCAAGATATGTTGGGTGGTGGGAACACCGGGGAGCTGTTTTTT,CASSQDMLGGGNTGELFF
TRBD2,TRBV7-9,-,TRBJ2-1,TGTGCCAGCAGCTTAGAGTGGTTTTCTAGCGGGGAACCTTACAATGAGCAGTTCTTC,CASSLEWFSSGEPYNEQFF
-,TRBV18,-,TRBJ2-1,TGTGCCAGCTCACTAGCTAGCGTAAGCTACAATGAGCAGTTCTTC,CASSLASVSYNEQFF
TRBD2,TRBV28,few,TRBJ2-7,TGTGCCAGCAGTTTCCGCGGGGACTACTACGAGCAGTACTTC,CASSFRGDYYEQYF
-,TRBV15,-,TRBJ2-7,TGTGCCACCAGCCTAGAGGGGTACGAGCAGTACTTC,CATSLEGYEQYF
-,TRBV7-2,-,TRBJ1-1,TGTGCCAGCAGCTGGGTACCGCTAAGGGACGTGGACACTGAAGCTTTCTTT,CASSWVPLRDVDTEAFF
-,TRBV11-1,-,TRBJ2-5,TGTGCCAGCAGCTCTGGGCTTCGGATCGAGACCCAGTACTTC,CASSSGLRIETQYF
TRBD1,TRBV29-1,-,TRBJ2-6,TGCAGCGTCGGGGACAGGTTCTCTGGGGCCAACGTCCTGACTTTC,CSVGDRFSGANVLTF
TRBD2,TRBV5-1,-,TRBJ2-7,TGCGCCAGCAGCCGAACTTTCCGAACTAGCGGGACGAACTCCTACGAGCAGTACTTC,CASSRTFRTSGTNSYEQYF
TRBD2,TRBV27,-,TRBJ2-7,TGTGCCAGCAGACGAAGGGTTGGACTAGCGGGACGCGAGCAGTACTTC,CASRRRVGLAGREQYF
-,TRBV7-2,-,TRBJ1-5,TGTGCCAGCAGCTTAGCGGTGATTCAGCCAAATCAGCCCCAGCATTTT,CASSLAVIQPNQPQHF
-,TRBV7-9,-,TRBJ2-1,TGTGCCAGCAGCTTAACACCCTCGGGCTCCTACAATGAGCAGTTCTTC,CASSLTPSGSYNEQFF
-,TRBV28,-,TRBJ1-1,TGTGCCAGCAGAGAATCCCGGGCCGAGAACACTGAAGCTTTCTTT,CASRESRAENTEAFF
-,TRBV7-8,-,TRBJ1-5,TGTGCCAGCAGCTTAGCCGATCCAATTCATCAGCCCCAGCATTTT,CASSLADPIHQPQHF
-,TRBV7-8,-,TRBJ2-1,TGTGCCAGCAGCTTTAGCACAGGCGACAATGAGCAGTTCTTC,CASSFSTGDNEQFF
TRBD1,TRBV11-3,-,TRBJ2-1,TGTGCCAGCAGCTTAGGAGGGACAGCCTACAATGAGCAGTTCTTC,CASSLGGTAYNEQFF
-,TRBV18,once,TRBJ1-5,TGTGCCAGCTCACCAGGGCTCAAGCAGCCCCAGCATTTT,CASSPGLKQPQHF
-,TRBV7-2,-,TRBJ2-2,TGTGCCAGCAGCTTAGTGGGGGGATGGACCTCCAGGGAGCTGTTTTTT,CASSLVGGWTSRELFF
-,TRBV6-1,-,TRBJ1-1,TGTGCCAGCGGTATCACTGAAGCTTTCTTT,CASGITEAFF
TRBD2,TRBV9,-,TRBJ2-1,TGTGCCAGCAGCCCTGGGGGGGGAGTCCCCTTCAATGAGCAGTTCTTC,CASSPGGGVPFNEQFF
TRBD1,TRBV5-1,-,TRBJ1-2,TGCGCCAGCACCCTCAGCCAGGGGGCGACCTATGGCTACACCTTC,CASTLSQGATYGYTF
-,TRBV29-1,-,TRBJ2-3,TGCAGCGGGGGGGATGCAGATACGCAGTATTTT,CSGGDADTQYF
-,TRBV7-3,few,TRBJ2-2,TGTGCCAGCAGCTCTGGGGGAGGAACCGGGGAGCTGTTTTTT,CASSSGGGTGELFF
TRBD2,TRBV19,once,TRBJ2-1,TGTGCCAGTAGTCCGGGACTAGCATCAGGTGAGCAGTTCTTC,CASSPGLASGEQFF
-,TRBV7-3,-,TRBJ1-1,TGTGCCAGCAGCTCGGGACCCCAGAACACTGAAGCTTTCTTT,CASSSGPQNTEAFF